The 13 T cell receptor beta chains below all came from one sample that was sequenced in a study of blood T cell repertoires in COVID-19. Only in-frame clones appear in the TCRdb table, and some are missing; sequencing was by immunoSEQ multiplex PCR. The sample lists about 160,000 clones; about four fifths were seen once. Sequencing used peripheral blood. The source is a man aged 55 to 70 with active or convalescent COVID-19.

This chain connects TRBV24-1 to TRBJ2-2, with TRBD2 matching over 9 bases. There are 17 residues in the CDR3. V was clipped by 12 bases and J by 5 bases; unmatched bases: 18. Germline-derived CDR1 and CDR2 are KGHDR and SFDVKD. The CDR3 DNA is TGTGCCCCCCGGAGCCGGACGGCGGGAGGGCCAACCGGGGAGCTGTTTTTT. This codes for CAPRSRTAGGPTGELFF.

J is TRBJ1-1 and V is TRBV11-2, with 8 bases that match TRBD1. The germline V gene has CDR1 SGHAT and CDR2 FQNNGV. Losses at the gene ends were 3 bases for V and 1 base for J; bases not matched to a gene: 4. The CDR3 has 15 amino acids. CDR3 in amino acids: CASSLTGQGNTEAFF. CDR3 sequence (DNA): TGTGCCAGCAGCTTGACAGGACAGGGGAACACTGAAGCTTTCTTT. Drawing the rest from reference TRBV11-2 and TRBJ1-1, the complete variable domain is EAGVAQSPRYKIIEKRQSVAFWCNPISGHATLYWYQQILGQGPKLLIQFQNNGVVDDSQLPKDRFSAERLKGVDSTLKIQPAKLEDSAVYLCASSLTGQGNTEAFFGQGTRLTVV.

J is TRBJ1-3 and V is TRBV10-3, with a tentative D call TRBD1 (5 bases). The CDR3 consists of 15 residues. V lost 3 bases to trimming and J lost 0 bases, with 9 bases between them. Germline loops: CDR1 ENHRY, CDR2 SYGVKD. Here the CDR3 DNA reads TGTGCCATCAGTGACGCGGGGGGCTCTGGAAACACCATATATTTT. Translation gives CAISDAGGSGNTIYF.

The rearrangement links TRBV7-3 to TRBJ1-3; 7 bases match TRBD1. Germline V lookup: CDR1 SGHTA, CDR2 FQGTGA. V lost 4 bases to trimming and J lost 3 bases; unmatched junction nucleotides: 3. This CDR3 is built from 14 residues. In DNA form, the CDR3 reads TGTGCCAGCAGCTCCCAGGGGGGTGGAAACACCATATATTTT. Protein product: CASSSQGGGNTIYF.

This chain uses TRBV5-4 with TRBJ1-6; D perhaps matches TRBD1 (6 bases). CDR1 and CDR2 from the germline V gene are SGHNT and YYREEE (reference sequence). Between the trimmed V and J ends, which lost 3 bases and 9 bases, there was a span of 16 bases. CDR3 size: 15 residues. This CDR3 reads CASSSRIQGSSPLHF. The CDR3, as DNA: TGTGCCAGCAGCTCCCGAATACAGGGAAGTTCACCCCTCCACTTT.

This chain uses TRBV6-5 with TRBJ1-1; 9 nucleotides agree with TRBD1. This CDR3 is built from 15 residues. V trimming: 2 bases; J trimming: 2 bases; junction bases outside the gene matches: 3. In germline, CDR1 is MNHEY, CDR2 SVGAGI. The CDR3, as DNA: TGTGCCAGCAGTTACCCGGGACAGGGCAACACTGAAGCTTTCTTT. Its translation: CASSYPGQGNTEAFF.

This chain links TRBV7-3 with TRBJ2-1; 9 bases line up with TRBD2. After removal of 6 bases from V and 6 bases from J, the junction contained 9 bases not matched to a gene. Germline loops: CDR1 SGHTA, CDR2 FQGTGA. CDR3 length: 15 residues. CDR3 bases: TGTGCCAGCAGGCCTCCGGGACTAGCAAGCAATGAGCAGTTCTTC. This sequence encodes CASRPPGLASNEQFF.

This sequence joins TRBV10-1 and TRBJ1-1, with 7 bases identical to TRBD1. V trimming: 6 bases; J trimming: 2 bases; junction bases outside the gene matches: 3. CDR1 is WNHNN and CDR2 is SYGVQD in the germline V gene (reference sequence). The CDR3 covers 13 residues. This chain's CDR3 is CASRQGLNTEAFF. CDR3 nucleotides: TGCGCCAGCAGACAGGGGTTAAACACTGAAGCTTTCTTT.

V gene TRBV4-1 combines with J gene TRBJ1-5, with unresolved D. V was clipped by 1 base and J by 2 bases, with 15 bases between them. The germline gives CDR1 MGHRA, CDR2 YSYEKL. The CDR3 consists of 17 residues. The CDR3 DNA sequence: TGCGCCAGCAGCCAAGCCATGAGTATTCGTGGCAATCAGCCCCAGCATTTT. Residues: CASSQAMSIRGNQPQHF.

In DNA form, the CDR3 reads TGTGCCATCAGTGATACTCGACAGGGAGCAAGTAATGGCTACACCTTC. This translates into CAISDTRQGASNGYTF. The rearrangement joins TRBV10-3 to TRBJ1-2; 7 positions agree with TRBD1. V was clipped by 3 bases and J by 6 bases; unmatched bases: 13. CDR1 and CDR2 (germline): ENHRY, SYGVKD. This CDR3 has 16 amino acids.

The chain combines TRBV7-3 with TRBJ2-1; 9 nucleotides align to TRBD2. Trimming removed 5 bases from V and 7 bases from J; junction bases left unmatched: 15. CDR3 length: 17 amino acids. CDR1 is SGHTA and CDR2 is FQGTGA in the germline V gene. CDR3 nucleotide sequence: TGTGCCAGCAGCAACGGCCGGCTAGCGGGGAGTTTGAATGAGCAGTTCTTC. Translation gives CASSNGRLAGSLNEQFF.

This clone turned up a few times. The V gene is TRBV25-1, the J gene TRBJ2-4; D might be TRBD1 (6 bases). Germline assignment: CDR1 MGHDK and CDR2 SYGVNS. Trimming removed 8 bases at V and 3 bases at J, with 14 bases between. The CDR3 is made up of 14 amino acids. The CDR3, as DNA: TGTGCCAGCGGAGCAGGGGTTGGCAAAAACATTCAGTACTTC. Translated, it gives CASGAGVGKNIQYF.

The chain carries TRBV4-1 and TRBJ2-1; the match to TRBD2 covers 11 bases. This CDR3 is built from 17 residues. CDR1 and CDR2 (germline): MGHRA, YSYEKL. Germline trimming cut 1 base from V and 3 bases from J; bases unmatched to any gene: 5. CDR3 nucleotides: TGCGCCAGCAGCCAAGTGTTTGGGACTAGCGGCTACAATGAGCAGTTCTTC. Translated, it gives CASSQVFGTSGYNEQFF.